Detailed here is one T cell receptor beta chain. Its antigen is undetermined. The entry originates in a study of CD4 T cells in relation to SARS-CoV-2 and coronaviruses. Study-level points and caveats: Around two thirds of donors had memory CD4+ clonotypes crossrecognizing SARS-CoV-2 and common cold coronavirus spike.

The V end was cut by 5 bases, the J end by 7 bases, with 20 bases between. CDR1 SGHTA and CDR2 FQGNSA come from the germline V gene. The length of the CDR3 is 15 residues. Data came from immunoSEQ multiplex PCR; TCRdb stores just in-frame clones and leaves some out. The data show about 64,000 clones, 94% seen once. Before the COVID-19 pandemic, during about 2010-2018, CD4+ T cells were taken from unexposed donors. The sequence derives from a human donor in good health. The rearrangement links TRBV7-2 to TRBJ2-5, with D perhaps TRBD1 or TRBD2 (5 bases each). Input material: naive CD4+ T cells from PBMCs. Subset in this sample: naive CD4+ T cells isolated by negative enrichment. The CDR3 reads CASSPGTEARGTQYF. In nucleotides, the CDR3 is TGTGCCAGCAGCCCGGGGACGGAGGCGCGAGGGACCCAGTACTTC.